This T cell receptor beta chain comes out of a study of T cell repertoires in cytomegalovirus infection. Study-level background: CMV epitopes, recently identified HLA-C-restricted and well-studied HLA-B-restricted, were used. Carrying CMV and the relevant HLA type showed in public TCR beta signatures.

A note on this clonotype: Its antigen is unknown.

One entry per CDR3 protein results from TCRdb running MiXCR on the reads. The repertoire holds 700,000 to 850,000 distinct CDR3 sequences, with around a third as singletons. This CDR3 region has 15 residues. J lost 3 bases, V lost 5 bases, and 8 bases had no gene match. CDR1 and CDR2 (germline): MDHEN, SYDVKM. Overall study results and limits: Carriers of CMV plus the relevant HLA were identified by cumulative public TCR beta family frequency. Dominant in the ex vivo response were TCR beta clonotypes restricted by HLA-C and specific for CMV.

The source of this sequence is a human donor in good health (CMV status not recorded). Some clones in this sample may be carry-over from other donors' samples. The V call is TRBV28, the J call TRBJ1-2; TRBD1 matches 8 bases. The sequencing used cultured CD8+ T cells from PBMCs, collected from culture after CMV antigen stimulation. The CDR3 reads CASSATGEGYYGYTF. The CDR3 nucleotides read TGTGCCAGCAGTGCGACAGGGGAGGGTTACTATGGCTACACCTTC.